The 9 T cell receptor beta chains presented below share a single source sample, sequenced in a study of early T cells in non-severe SARS-CoV-2 infection. Using its own MiXCR run on the 5' RACE reads, TCRdb lists one record per CDR3 protein. The data contain tens of thousands of distinct CDR3 sequences, about 8% of them singletons. The starting material was whole blood, obtained at baseline. The receptors were sampled from an adult who was a healthcare worker with PCR-confirmed SARS-CoV-2 infection or an uninfected control (not recorded which).

In its sample, this clonotype was seen a few times. The chain has TRBV5-1 and TRBJ2-3; TRBD2 matches 11 bases. Looked up from germline, CDR1 is SGHRS and CDR2 is YFSETQ. The V segment lost 2 bases and the J segment 2 bases; nucleotides outside the gene matches: 4. CDR3 length equals 16 residues. For the CDR3, the DNA is TGCGCCAGCAGCTTACTAGCGGGGGTGTCCACAGATACGCAGTATTTT. This encodes CASSLLAGVSTDTQYF.

The rearrangement uses TRBV7-2 and TRBJ2-7, with 7 bases fitting TRBD1. Germline V gives CDR1 SGHTA, CDR2 FQGNSA. With V trimmed by 5 bases and J by 2 bases, 6 bases remained unmatched. This CDR3 is 14 amino acids long. The CDR3 region is CASSEPGQPYEQYF. CDR3 in DNA: TGTGCCAGCAGCGAACCGGGACAGCCCTACGAGCAGTACTTC.

This clonotype has more than one count but fewer than ten. V and J are TRBV20-1 and TRBJ2-3, with unresolved D. The CDR3 has 14 amino acids. The germline V gene has CDR1 DFQATT and CDR2 SNEGSKA (reference sequence). Trimming took off 6 bases at V and 0 bases at J, with 13 bases between the two ends. CDR3 loop: CSALGKGSTDTQYF. CDR3 nucleotides: TGCAGTGCCCTTGGGAAGGGAAGCACAGATACGCAGTATTTT.

V gene TRBV10-3 combines with J gene TRBJ2-7; TRBD2 might be the D (6 bases). The CDR3 runs to 15 residues. CDR1 and CDR2 (germline): ENHRY, SYGVKD. The germline V and J ends were trimmed by 0 bases and 2 bases, with 11 bases remaining between them. The CDR3, as DNA: TGTGCCATCAGTGAGTCCTGGGGGAGGACCTACGAGCAGTACTTC. Translated, it gives CAISESWGRTYEQYF.

In this sample, this clonotype turned up many times. This chain uses TRBV7-9 with TRBJ2-7; perhaps TRBD2 as D (5 bases). V dropped 1 base and J dropped 5 bases, with 12 bases sitting between them. Per the germline V gene, CDR1 is SEHNR and CDR2 is FQNEAQ (reference sequence). The CDR3 consists of 14 residues. CDR3: CASSLVEGSDEQYF. The CDR3 region has the DNA TGTGCCAGCAGCTTAGTCGAGGGTTCGGACGAGCAGTACTTC.

This clonotype was detected many times. The J gene is TRBJ1-1, the V gene TRBV5-1, with D hard to call. V was pared by 0 bases and J by 0 bases, with 12 bases between. Germline values: CDR1 SGHRS, CDR2 YFSETQ. The CDR3 is 16 amino acids. The CDR3: CASSLVTQSMNTEAFF. The CDR3 nucleotides read TGCGCCAGCAGCTTGGTGACCCAGTCGATGAACACTGAAGCTTTCTTT.

The chain joins TRBV20-1 to TRBJ1-4, with D uncertain. V lost 5 bases and J 0 bases, leaving 7 bases between the germline ends. Germline loops: CDR1 DFQATT, CDR2 SNEGSKA (reference sequence). This CDR3 spans 13 amino acids. The CDR3 coding sequence is TGCAGTGCTTACCAAGCAACTAATGAAAAACTGTTTTTT. Encoded protein: CSAYQATNEKLFF.

Many counts were recorded for this clonotype. The chain recombines TRBV28 with TRBJ1-1; D is ambiguous. Trimming took off 3 bases at V and 0 bases at J, with 5 bases between the two ends. The CDR3 totals 13 residues. CDR1 and CDR2 (germline): MDHEN, SYDVKM. The chain's CDR3 is CASSFRMNTEAFF. The CDR3 nucleotides are TGTGCCAGCAGTTTTAGGATGAACACTGAAGCTTTCTTT.

This clonotype was seen just once. The chain employs TRBV10-3 and TRBJ2-5; 12 bases agree with TRBD2. The CDR3 totals 18 residues. With V trimmed by 2 bases and J by 1 base, 8 bases remained unmatched. Germline-derived CDR1 and CDR2 are ENHRY and SYGVKD. This CDR3 is CAISETMTSGRIQETQYF. In DNA, the CDR3 is TGTGCCATCAGTGAGACCATGACTAGCGGGAGAATCCAAGAGACCCAGTACTTC.